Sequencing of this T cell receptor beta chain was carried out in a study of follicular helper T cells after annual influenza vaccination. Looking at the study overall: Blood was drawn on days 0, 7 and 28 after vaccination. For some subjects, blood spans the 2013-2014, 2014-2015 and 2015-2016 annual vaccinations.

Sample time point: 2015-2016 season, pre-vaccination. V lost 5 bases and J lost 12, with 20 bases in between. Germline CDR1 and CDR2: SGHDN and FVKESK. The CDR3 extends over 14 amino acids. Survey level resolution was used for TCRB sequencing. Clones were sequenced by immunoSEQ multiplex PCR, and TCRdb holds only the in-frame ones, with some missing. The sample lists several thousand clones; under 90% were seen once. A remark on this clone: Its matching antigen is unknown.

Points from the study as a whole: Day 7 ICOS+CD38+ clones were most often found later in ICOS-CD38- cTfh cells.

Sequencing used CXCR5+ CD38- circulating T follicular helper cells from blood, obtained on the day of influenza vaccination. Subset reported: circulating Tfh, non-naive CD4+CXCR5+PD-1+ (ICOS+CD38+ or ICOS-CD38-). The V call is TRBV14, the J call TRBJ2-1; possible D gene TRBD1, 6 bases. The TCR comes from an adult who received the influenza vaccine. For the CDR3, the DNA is TGTGCCAGCAGCACAAGTCCTAGGGGGAAAGGGCAGTTCTTC. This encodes CASSTSPRGKGQFF.